This TCR beta chain derives from a study of CD8 T cells in ankylosing spondylitis. Findings of the study overall: Those disease-linked clones were CD8+; they were also relatively rare in peripheral blood. The clones that were linked to disease were reported to be significantly enriched in matched synovial fluid samples from ankylosing spondylitis patients. A TCR beta motif of fewer than ten highly homologous variants appeared characteristic of ankylosing spondylitis blood.

Generation of TCR beta libraries employed quantitative 5'-RACE incorporating molecular barcodes. TCRdb used MiXCR to reprocess the 5' RACE reads, holding one entry per CDR3 protein. The data show around 130,000 distinct CDR3 sequences, 9.3% seen once. Deletions cut 1 base from V and 6 bases from J, with 13 bases between. The CDR3 loop spans 14 amino acids. Germline CDR1 SGHTA, CDR2 FQGNSA. This clonotype has a count of ten or more. As yet, its antigen is unknown. V gene TRBV7-2 combines with J gene TRBJ2-7; D not certain. Sequencing input: blood, either unsorted or a sorted T cell fraction (not recorded which). The sequence was obtained from a male donor with ankylosing spondylitis or in good health (not recorded which). This chain's CDR3 is CASSLDPSPREQYF. The CDR3 DNA is TGTGCCAGCAGCTTAGATCCGTCTCCGCGCGAGCAGTACTTC.